This TCR beta chain was documented in a study of blood T cell repertoires in COVID-19. Study-wide context: COVID-19 samples, acute and convalescent, were from the United States, Italy and Spain. PBMCs, B-cell-depleted T cells, or T cells were the source of the cDNA or gDNA that made up the material.

Authors' processing steps: Amplification with reference gene primers provided the estimates of nucleated cell counts. The method was immunoSEQ multiplex PCR; TCRdb's version includes in-frame clones alone and lacks a portion of them. That table gives V, J and clone size, and the DNA gave D and trimming. The table records tens of thousands of clones, roughly 91% of them present only once. With V trimmed by 0 bases and J by 9 bases, 8 bases remained unmatched. There are 14 residues in the CDR3. Germline V gene lookup returns CDR1 SGHRS and CDR2 YFSETQ. V and J are TRBV5-1 and TRBJ1-1, with TRBD1 matching 7 bases. This clonotype was obtained from a man between 65 and 85 years old with active or convalescent COVID-19. Source material: peripheral blood. The CDR3 region is CASSLEQGTDQAFF. The CDR3 DNA reads as TGCGCCAGCAGCTTGGAACAAGGGACAGATCAAGCTTTCTTT.